These 9 T cell receptor beta chains were all obtained from the same sample, sequenced in a study of sequential checkpoint blockade in melanoma. The treatment denotes: randomized to nivolumab then ipilimumab (arm A) or the reverse (arm B). Using immunoSEQ multiplex PCR, the repertoire was profiled, and TCRdb retains in-frame clones only, with some absent. The table includes 15,000 to 20,000 clones, 85% to 95% detected once. Sequenced here: CD8+ T cells sorted from blood (inferred from file names), sampled from a patient given nivolumab and ipilimumab in sequence. The receptors come from a human donor with melanoma.

This chain links TRBV5-6 with TRBJ1-5, with 10 bases aligning to TRBD1. Germline trimming cut 3 bases from V and 2 bases from J; bases unmatched to any gene: 5. The germline V gene encodes CDR1 SGHDT and CDR2 YYEEEE. The CDR3 totals 16 residues. CDR3 in amino acids: CASSSDRGLGNQPQHF. The CDR3 DNA follows: TGTGCCAGCAGCTCAGACAGGGGGCTTGGCAATCAGCCCCAGCATTTT.

The V call is TRBV20-1, the J call TRBJ1-2; D gene ambiguous. Germline assignment: CDR1 DFQATT and CDR2 SNEGSKA (reference sequence). The CDR3 consists of 8 residues. The germline V and J ends were trimmed by 8 bases and 6 bases, with 4 bases remaining between them. Written as DNA, the CDR3 is TGCAGTCCAGATGGCTACACCTTC. Its protein is CSPDGYTF.

The rearrangement links TRBV30 to TRBJ1-3; D unclear. This CDR3 spans 18 amino acids. Per germline, CDR1 GTSNPN and CDR2 SVGIG (reference sequence). Trimming shortened V by 0 bases and J by 1 base, and 19 bases separated the two germline ends. In DNA, the CDR3 is TGTGCCTGGAGTGTACCGGGGTACCGGACGAGGTCTGGAAACACCATATATTTT. Protein: CAWSVPGYRTRSGNTIYF.

The genes are TRBV7-8 and TRBJ2-7, with TRBD2 as a possible D gene (6 bases). Trimming took off 5 bases at V and 2 bases at J, with 19 bases between the two ends. This CDR3 has 16 amino acids. CDR1 and CDR2 from the germline V gene are SGHVS and FQNEAQ. The CDR3 coding sequence is TGTGCCAGCAGCCCCCACCTCGGGGGTGATACCTACGAGCAGTACTTC. Its translation is CASSPHLGGDTYEQYF.

DNA for the CDR3: TGTGCCAGCAGCGTCGGACAGGTTTGGTATAATTCACCCCTCCACTTT. It codes for CASSVGQVWYNSPLHF. This rearrangement joins TRBV5-6 to TRBJ1-6; the match to TRBD1 covers 7 bases. The CDR3 loop spans 16 amino acids. With V trimmed by 4 bases and J by 4 bases, 8 bases remained unmatched. The germline gives CDR1 SGHDT, CDR2 YYEEEE.

The CDR3, as DNA: TGTGCCAGCGCCTCTGGGGGGGGCGCGGAGTTTCGCTATGGCTACACCTTC. This sequence encodes CASASGGGAEFRYGYTF. The chain carries TRBV27 and TRBJ1-2, with D perhaps TRBD1 (6 bases). V was pared by 8 bases and J by 4 bases, with 26 bases between. Germline V gene data show CDR1 as MNHEY and CDR2 as SMNVEV (reference sequence). The CDR3 extends over 17 amino acids.

This clone is a singleton in its sample. The rearrangement joins TRBV27 to TRBJ2-7; 8 nucleotides line up with TRBD1. This CDR3 comprises 14 residues. Germline-derived CDR1 and CDR2 are MNHEY and SMNVEV (reference sequence). The V and J ends lost 4 bases and 4 bases, in that order; junction bases with no gene match: 6. The CDR3 DNA reads as TGTGCCAGCAGTTCGTTCAGGGGGCGGTACGAGCAGTACTTC. It specifies CASSSFRGRYEQYF.

This clone was seen just once. This chain uses TRBV30 with TRBJ1-1; TRBD1 might be the D (5 bases). The V end was cut by 4 bases, the J end by 1 base, with 16 bases between. Germline assignment: CDR1 GTSNPN and CDR2 SVGIG (reference sequence). The CDR3 runs to 15 residues. This CDR3 reads CAWIVSGWPNTEAFF. The CDR3, as DNA: TGTGCCTGGATAGTGTCAGGGTGGCCGAACACTGAAGCTTTCTTT.

The chain uses TRBV27 and TRBJ1-1, with 8 positions matching TRBD1. The CDR3 is 15 residues long. Trimming took 4 bases from V and 3 from J; bases not matched to a gene: 7. Germline CDR1 is MNHEY and CDR2 is SMNVEV (reference sequence). Here the CDR3 reads CASSSPGTGYTEAFF. CDR3 DNA sequence: TGTGCCAGCAGTTCCCCGGGGACAGGATACACTGAAGCTTTCTTT.